The source of this T cell receptor beta chain is a study of sequential checkpoint blockade in melanoma. Study in general: Patients were randomized 1:1 to nivolumab-then-ipilimumab or ipilimumab-then-nivolumab first-line.

TCRdb's copy holds only in-frame clones and misses some; the assay was immunoSEQ multiplex PCR. This sample has about 17,000 clones, with approximately 74% found just once. This clone was seen just once. Specified treatment: randomized to nivolumab then ipilimumab (arm A) or the reverse (arm B). None of the patients previously received DNA-damaging chemotherapy. Live CD3+CD8+ CD19− CD56− cells were sorted from PBMCs. CDR1 is SGDLS, CDR2 YYNGEE, per germline. This CDR3 has 12 residues. Between the trimmed V and J ends, which lost 8 bases and 6 bases, there was a span of 13 bases. The receptor's source is a human donor with melanoma. The material sequenced was CD8+ T cells sorted from blood (inferred from file names), taken from a patient given nivolumab and ipilimumab in sequence. The chain joins TRBV9 to TRBJ2-3; D unresolved. CDR3: CASNHFPDTQYF. The CDR3 nucleotides read TGTGCCAGTAACCACTTCCCGGATACGCAGTATTTT.